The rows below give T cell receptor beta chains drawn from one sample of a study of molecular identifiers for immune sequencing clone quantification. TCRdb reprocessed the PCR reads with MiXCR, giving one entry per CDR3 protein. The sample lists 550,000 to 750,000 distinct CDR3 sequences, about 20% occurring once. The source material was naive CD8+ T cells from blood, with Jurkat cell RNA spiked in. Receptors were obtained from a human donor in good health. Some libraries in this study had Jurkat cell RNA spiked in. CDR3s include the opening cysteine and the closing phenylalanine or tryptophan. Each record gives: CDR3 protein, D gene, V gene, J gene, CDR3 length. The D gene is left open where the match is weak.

CDR3aa: CARGQMTSGGRRFF; d_gene: TRBD2; v_gene: TRBV25-1; j_gene: TRBJ2-1; len: 14
CDR3aa: CASSRTRQGSNEQFF; d_gene: TRBD1; v_gene: TRBV6-6; j_gene: TRBJ2-1; len: 15
CDR3aa: CASLRVGVHNEQFF; d_gene: -; v_gene: TRBV7-9; j_gene: TRBJ2-1; len: 14
CDR3aa: CASSGTGGEHGYGYTF; d_gene: TRBD1; v_gene: TRBV9; j_gene: TRBJ1-2; len: 16
CDR3aa: CASSQGGSNTEAFF; d_gene: -; v_gene: TRBV3-1; j_gene: TRBJ1-1; len: 14
CDR3aa: CSARDRGANTGELFF; d_gene: -; v_gene: TRBV20-1; j_gene: TRBJ2-2; len: 15
CDR3aa: CASSDIGVTYEQYF; d_gene: -; v_gene: TRBV25-1; j_gene: TRBJ2-7; len: 14
CDR3aa: CASSSEKGTGRYEQYF; d_gene: TRBD1; v_gene: TRBV9; j_gene: TRBJ2-7; len: 16
CDR3aa: CASSLSAGIYGYTF; d_gene: -; v_gene: TRBV27; j_gene: TRBJ1-2; len: 14
CDR3aa: CSANSGTSGIPLGQYF; d_gene: TRBD2; v_gene: TRBV20-1; j_gene: TRBJ2-7; len: 16
CDR3aa: CASSRVGLHHYEQYF; d_gene: TRBD2; v_gene: TRBV12-3/TRBV12-4; j_gene: TRBJ2-7; len: 15
CDR3aa: CASSPGTRMEAFF; d_gene: -; v_gene: TRBV12-3/TRBV12-4; j_gene: TRBJ1-1; len: 13
CDR3aa: CASSLFHLAGNEQFF; d_gene: TRBD2; v_gene: TRBV27; j_gene: TRBJ2-1; len: 15
CDR3aa: CAISEVPIGAGGDASTDTQYF; d_gene: TRBD2; v_gene: TRBV10-3; j_gene: TRBJ2-3; len: 21
CDR3aa: CASSLLTAGDTQYF; d_gene: -; v_gene: TRBV7-9; j_gene: TRBJ2-3; len: 14
CDR3aa: CATSGTSLGSGELFF; d_gene: TRBD2; v_gene: TRBV24-1; j_gene: TRBJ2-2; len: 15
CDR3aa: CASSLRARYGYTF; d_gene: -; v_gene: TRBV27; j_gene: TRBJ1-2; len: 13
CDR3aa: CASSEWVGEGTQYF; d_gene: -; v_gene: TRBV2; j_gene: TRBJ2-5; len: 14
CDR3aa: CSANDRGSNYGYTF; d_gene: TRBD1; v_gene: TRBV20-1; j_gene: TRBJ1-2; len: 14
CDR3aa: CAWSFPGLYNTGELFF; d_gene: -; v_gene: TRBV30; j_gene: TRBJ2-2; len: 16
CDR3aa: CASSQGQLSPNEQFF; d_gene: TRBD1; v_gene: TRBV7-9; j_gene: TRBJ2-1; len: 15
CDR3aa: CASSLSWGGGTYYEQYF; d_gene: -; v_gene: TRBV27; j_gene: TRBJ2-7; len: 17
CDR3aa: CSVLRVSSTDTQYF; d_gene: -; v_gene: TRBV20-1; j_gene: TRBJ2-3; len: 14
CDR3aa: CASSSQTEVFSGYTF; d_gene: -; v_gene: TRBV12-3/TRBV12-4; j_gene: TRBJ1-2; len: 15
CDR3aa: CASSSTGFGTEAFF; d_gene: -; v_gene: TRBV5-1; j_gene: TRBJ1-1; len: 14
CDR3aa: CAIAGQSTDTQYF; d_gene: -; v_gene: TRBV10-3; j_gene: TRBJ2-3; len: 13
CDR3aa: CASSPVGFF; d_gene: -; v_gene: TRBV7-9; j_gene: TRBJ2-1; len: 9
CDR3aa: CASSLRRVGHQPQHF; d_gene: -; v_gene: TRBV23-1; j_gene: TRBJ1-5; len: 15
CDR3aa: CASSVEGRGTVRTNTGELFF; d_gene: TRBD2; v_gene: TRBV9; j_gene: TRBJ2-2; len: 20
CDR3aa: CASSLSGGNQETQYF; d_gene: TRBD2; v_gene: TRBV12-3/TRBV12-4; j_gene: TRBJ2-5; len: 15
CDR3aa: CASTLTPRPAEAFF; d_gene: -; v_gene: TRBV7-2; j_gene: TRBJ1-1; len: 14
CDR3aa: CASSLVDAGEQYF; d_gene: -; v_gene: TRBV7-6; j_gene: TRBJ2-7; len: 13
CDR3aa: CASSIYRDGTGELFF; d_gene: -; v_gene: TRBV9; j_gene: TRBJ2-2; len: 15
CDR3aa: CSVTTYTYNEQFF; d_gene: -; v_gene: TRBV29-1; j_gene: TRBJ2-1; len: 13
CDR3aa: CASSRTWDTQYF; d_gene: -; v_gene: TRBV12-3/TRBV12-4; j_gene: TRBJ2-3; len: 12
CDR3aa: CASKRGDSTTEAFF; d_gene: -; v_gene: TRBV6-5; j_gene: TRBJ1-1; len: 14
CDR3aa: CASSMGLAGVKGYEQYF; d_gene: TRBD2; v_gene: TRBV27; j_gene: TRBJ2-7; len: 17
CDR3aa: CASSQDWDNIQYF; d_gene: -; v_gene: TRBV4-1; j_gene: TRBJ2-4; len: 13
CDR3aa: CASMGGSTGELFF; d_gene: TRBD2; v_gene: TRBV9; j_gene: TRBJ2-2; len: 13
CDR3aa: CASSLSGDYGYTF; d_gene: -; v_gene: TRBV7-9; j_gene: TRBJ1-2; len: 13
CDR3aa: CASSRTSGGWYF; d_gene: TRBD2; v_gene: TRBV5-6; j_gene: TRBJ2-7; len: 12
CDR3aa: CASGFWRGVDNEQFF; d_gene: TRBD2; v_gene: TRBV12-3/TRBV12-4; j_gene: TRBJ2-1; len: 15
CDR3aa: CASSSGLATPGQYF; d_gene: TRBD2; v_gene: TRBV27; j_gene: TRBJ2-7; len: 14
CDR3aa: CASSSTEASYEQYF; d_gene: -; v_gene: TRBV27; j_gene: TRBJ2-7; len: 14
CDR3aa: CASSFSGQELGYTF; d_gene: TRBD1; v_gene: TRBV27; j_gene: TRBJ1-2; len: 14
CDR3aa: CASCEVGTGVYEQYF; d_gene: TRBD1; v_gene: TRBV6-1; j_gene: TRBJ2-7; len: 15
CDR3aa: CASGLWGYEQYF; d_gene: -; v_gene: TRBV6-1; j_gene: TRBJ2-7; len: 12
CDR3aa: CASSQGIRGLTEAFF; d_gene: TRBD1; v_gene: TRBV4-1; j_gene: TRBJ1-1; len: 15
CDR3aa: CASSYQDSAISGNTIYF; d_gene: -; v_gene: TRBV6-2/TRBV6-3; j_gene: TRBJ1-3; len: 17
CDR3aa: CASSFRAFTGELFF; d_gene: -; v_gene: TRBV28; j_gene: TRBJ2-2; len: 14
CDR3aa: CASSLSERGGFYGYTF; d_gene: -; v_gene: TRBV27; j_gene: TRBJ1-2; len: 16
CDR3aa: CASSLEATSYEQYF; d_gene: -; v_gene: TRBV5-1; j_gene: TRBJ2-7; len: 14
CDR3aa: CASSQTDGRYGYTF; d_gene: -; v_gene: TRBV7-9; j_gene: TRBJ1-2; len: 14
CDR3aa: CAWSVLGVVDEQYF; d_gene: -; v_gene: TRBV30; j_gene: TRBJ2-7; len: 14